Sequencing of this T cell receptor (beta chain) was carried out in a study of OX40 agonist ivuxolimab in advanced cancers. Across the whole study: Patients received ivuxolimab, an agonistic anti-OX40 (CD134) antibody. Partial responses were seen in three patients, one with hepatocellular carcinoma and two with cutaneous melanoma. Points from the study as a whole: Average numbers of expanded clones were greater in CD8+ T cells than in CD4+. Low normalized T-cell clonal expansion was also seen in some nonresponders.

Only in-frame clones appear in the TCRdb table, and some are missing; sequencing was by immunoSEQ multiplex PCR. This table holds fewer than 90,000 clones, approximately 78% found once. The V gene's germline CDR1 is SGHTA and CDR2 FQGNSA. The CDR3 consists of 16 residues. The V and J ends lost 3 bases and 5 bases, in that order; junction bases with no gene match: 8. In the case of this clone: The antigen is not known.

The input for sequencing was CD4+ or CD8+ T cells sorted from blood, taken in a trial of the OX40 agonist ivuxolimab. The chain is built from TRBV7-2 and TRBJ2-3; 10 bases are a match to TRBD2. The origin of this receptor is an adult with an advanced solid tumor such as melanoma, head and neck, liver or kidney cancer. The chain's CDR3 is CASSLALAGAKDTQYF. CDR3 in DNA: TGTGCCAGCAGCTTGGCGCTAGCGGGGGCAAAAGATACGCAGTATTTT.